The 9 T cell receptor beta chains presented below share a single source sample, sequenced in a study of shared clonotypes between healthy human individuals. Clones were sequenced by immunoSEQ multiplex PCR, and TCRdb holds only the in-frame ones, with some missing. The table shows nearly 500,000 clones, with 76% occurring only once. Sequenced: PBMCs. The origin of the receptors is a woman aged 40 to 49 in good health. Some clones in this sample may be carry-over from other donors' samples.

The chain uses TRBV28 and TRBJ2-7; D call uncertain. In germline, CDR1 is MDHEN, CDR2 SYDVKM. The length of the CDR3 is 11 residues. The germline V and J ends were trimmed by 6 bases and 3 bases, with 6 bases remaining between them. The CDR3 DNA is TGTGCCAGCAGAAAGGTCTACGAGCAGTACTTC. This translates into CASRKVYEQYF.

This chain uses TRBV5-1 with TRBJ1-4, with no clear D. The CDR3 totals 15 residues. Germline V gives CDR1 SGHRS, CDR2 YFSETQ. The V gene lost 5 bases and the J gene lost 0 bases, with 11 bases spanning the gap. The CDR3 DNA follows: TGCGCCAGCAGTTTTGGACCTGCAACTAATGAAAAACTGTTTTTT. Translated: CASSFGPATNEKLFF.

This clone was observed a few times. J is TRBJ2-5 and V is TRBV10-3; no firm D call. Germline V CDR1 and CDR2: ENHRY, SYGVKD. The CDR3 is 14 amino acids. Trimming took off 4 bases at V and 5 bases at J, with 14 bases between the two ends. The DNA for the CDR3 is TGTGCCATCAGTGGCAGTAGGGAAGGGGAGACCCAGTACTTC. As protein: CAISGSREGETQYF.

This clone was counted a single time. The gene calls are TRBV5-1 and TRBJ1-2; 7 bases map to TRBD1. There are 15 residues in the CDR3. J was trimmed by 3 bases and V by 4 bases; bases with no gene match: 9. Germline V CDR1 and CDR2: SGHRS, YFSETQ. This CDR3 is CASSPQGGIDYGYTF. The CDR3 nucleotides are TGCGCCAGCAGCCCTCAGGGGGGAATAGACTATGGCTACACCTTC. Full variable domain (rest looked up from reference TRBV5-1 and TRBJ1-2): KAGVTQTPRYLIKTRGQQVTLSCSPISGHRSVSWYQQTPGQGLQFLFEYFSETQRNKGNFPGRFSGRQFSNSRSEMNVSTLELGDSALYLCASSPQGGIDYGYTFGSGTRLTVV.

This clone was seen a single time. The chain employs TRBV7-3 and TRBJ2-1, with D possibly matching TRBD1 (5 bases). Deletions cut 5 bases from V and 5 bases from J, with 10 bases between. The CDR3 covers 13 residues. Germline V lookup: CDR1 SGHTA, CDR2 FQGTGA. In DNA, the CDR3 is TGTGCCAGCAGCAAAGGGGTCCACAATGAGCAGTTCTTC. Protein sequence: CASSKGVHNEQFF.

V and J are TRBV28 and TRBJ1-3; 9 bases match TRBD1. The CDR3 runs to 17 residues. Per germline, CDR1 MDHEN and CDR2 SYDVKM. V lost 6 bases, J lost 7 bases, and 16 bases stayed unmatched. CDR3 in amino acids: CASSLITGTGLRNTIYF. The CDR3 DNA follows: TGTGCCAGCAGCCTCATCACCGGGACAGGGTTACGGAACACCATATATTTT.

This rearrangement joins TRBV4-1 to TRBJ2-7; 9 nucleotides agree with TRBD2. Germline trimming cut 1 base from V and 5 bases from J; bases unmatched to any gene: 6. Germline CDR1 reads MGHRA; CDR2 reads YSYEKL. The CDR3 covers 15 residues. The CDR3 nucleotides are TGCGCCAGCAGCCAAGGGTGGTTAGCGGGAGACGAGCAGTACTTC. This encodes CASSQGWLAGDEQYF.

The V gene is TRBV2, the J gene TRBJ2-7; maybe TRBD1 (6 bases). V dropped 11 bases and J dropped 1 base, with 12 bases sitting between them. The CDR3 consists of 12 residues. CDR1 and CDR2 from the germline V gene are SNHLY and FYNNEI. The DNA of the CDR3 is TGTGCCGGAAACAGGGAGTCCTACGAGCAGTACTTC. It codes for CAGNRESYEQYF.

This clone came up once. V gene TRBV7-9 combines with J gene TRBJ2-1; 7 nucleotides align to TRBD2. The J segment lost 6 bases and the V segment lost 3 bases, leaving 5 bases of the junction unmatched. Germline V gene data show CDR1 as SEHNR and CDR2 as FQNEAQ (reference sequence). There are 14 residues in the CDR3. The chain's CDR3 is CASSFDAGVNEQFF. CDR3 DNA: TGTGCCAGCAGCTTCGACGCGGGAGTCAATGAGCAGTTCTTC.